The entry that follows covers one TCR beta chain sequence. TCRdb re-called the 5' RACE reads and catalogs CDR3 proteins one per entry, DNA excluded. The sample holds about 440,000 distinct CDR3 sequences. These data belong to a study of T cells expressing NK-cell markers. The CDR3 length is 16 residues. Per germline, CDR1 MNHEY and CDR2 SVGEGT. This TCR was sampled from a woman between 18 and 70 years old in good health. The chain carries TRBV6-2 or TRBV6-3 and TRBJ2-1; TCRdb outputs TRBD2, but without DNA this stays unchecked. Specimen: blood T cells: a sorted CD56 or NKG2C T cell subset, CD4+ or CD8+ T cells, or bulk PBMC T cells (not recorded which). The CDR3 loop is CASSYSASGRTGEQFF.